This TCR beta chain was found in a study of cytomegalovirus exposure and HLA in healthy donors. The PCR used 60 Vbeta and 13 Jbeta primers. The assay was immunoSEQ multiplex PCR, and TCRdb's table has in-frame clones only and misses some. This table holds roughly 200,000 clones, about 70% found once. The germline V gene encodes CDR1 SGHDT and CDR2 YYEEEE. V was pared by 1 base and J by 2 bases, with 10 bases between. The CDR3 covers 15 residues. Healthy bone marrow donors formed the donor group. Only a few counts were recorded for this clone. The clonotype comes from a woman aged 25-40 years in good health and CMV-seronegative. Specimen: PBMCs. The chain couples TRBV5-6 to TRBJ1-5; D gene ambiguous. The CDR3 sequence is CASSLFRGGNQPQHF. CDR3 DNA: TGTGCCAGCAGCTTGTTTAGAGGTGGCAATCAGCCCCAGCATTTT.